A selection of T cell receptor beta chains follows, all from one sample in a study of cytomegalovirus exposure and HLA in healthy donors. Generated by immunoSEQ multiplex PCR, the TCRdb table keeps only in-frame clones and is missing some. The data contain 95,000 to 110,000 clones, roughly 79% of them seen just once; the ten biggest clones take up 5% to 6.5%. Material: PBMCs. All receptors derive from a man in his 60s in good health and CMV-seropositive. Both conserved end residues are part of each CDR3. A D gene is named only where the DNA matches it firmly. Not every row has a clone size; where given, it reads once, few, many or a size class.

v_call	d_call	clone_size	j_call	cdr3_aa	cdr3_nt
TRBV29-1	-	-	TRBJ2-7	CSVEKMGAEQYF	TGCAGCGTTGAAAAAATGGGGGCCGAGCAGTACTTC
TRBV11-2	-	-	TRBJ1-1	CASSLASGYTEAFF	TGTGCCAGCAGCTTAGCCTCGGGGTACACTGAAGCTTTCTTT
TRBV7-3	-	-	TRBJ1-6	CASSSGQSQNSPLHF	TGTGCCAGCAGCTCCGGACAGAGTCAGAATTCACCCCTCCACTTT
TRBV6-1	-	few	TRBJ1-2	CASSFTGNYGYTF	TGTGCCAGCAGTTTTACAGGGAACTATGGCTACACCTTC
TRBV6-1	-	-	TRBJ2-7	CASRHYEQYF	TGTGCCAGCAGACATTACGAGCAGTACTTC
TRBV11-1	TRBD2	-	TRBJ2-1	CASSYGGTASYNEQFF	TGTGCCAGCTCCTACGGGGGGACCGCCTCCTACAATGAGCAGTTCTTC
TRBV7-2	-	-	TRBJ1-2	CASSILWGRNGYTF	TGTGCCAGCAGCATACTATGGGGGCGGAATGGCTACACCTTC
TRBV30	-	few	TRBJ2-2	CAWRRSTGELFF	TGTGCCTGGAGGAGATCGACCGGGGAGCTGTTTTTT
TRBV15	-	-	TRBJ2-7	CATSSLQGFSEQYF	TGTGCCACCAGCTCCCTACAGGGTTTCTCCGAGCAGTACTTC
TRBV7-9	-	-	TRBJ2-7	CASSNQRGAGGTYEQYF	TGTGCCAGCAGCAACCAGAGGGGCGCAGGGGGGACCTACGAGCAGTACTTC